A selection of T cell receptor beta chains follows, all from one sample in a study of shared clonotypes between healthy human individuals. The assay was immunoSEQ multiplex PCR, and TCRdb's table has in-frame clones only and misses some. The table has a few million clones, approximately 93% seen once. Sequenced material: naive CD4+ T cells from PBMCs. Receptors were obtained from a man younger than 30 in good health. Some clones in this sample may be carry-over from other donors' samples. Each CDR3 is given with its conserved first and last residue. A D gene is named only where the DNA matches it firmly. Clone size is stated in some rows and not others, as once, few, many or a class when expanded.

j_call | d_call | clone_size | v_call | cdr3_aa | cdr3_nt
TRBJ1-2 | TRBD1 | . | TRBV9 | CASSVSAGGRDGYTF | TGTGCCAGCAGCGTATCTGCAGGGGGGAGGGATGGCTACACCTTC
TRBJ1-5 | TRBD1 | once | TRBV28 | CASSLPGQGGQPQHF | TGTGCCAGCAGTTTACCTGGACAGGGTGGACAGCCCCAGCATTTT
TRBJ1-3 | . | . | TRBV4-1 | CASSRSAGENGNTIYF | TGCGCCAGCAGCCGCTCGGCAGGGGAAAATGGAAACACCATATATTTT
TRBJ2-5 | . | . | TRBV10-2 | CASSERTVQETQYF | TGCGCCAGCAGTGAGCGGACAGTCCAAGAGACCCAGTACTTC
TRBJ2-7 | . | . | TRBV7-2 | CASSSDWNSYEQYF | TGTGCCAGCAGCTCCGACTGGAACTCCTACGAGCAGTACTTC
TRBJ2-1 | TRBD2 | . | TRBV27 | CASSLDLAGRNEQFF | TGTGCCAGCAGTTTAGATCTAGCGGGAAGAAATGAGCAGTTCTTC
TRBJ2-5 | . | . | TRBV25-1 | CASSETARGTQYF | TGTGCCAGCAGTGAGACAGCCCGAGGGACCCAGTACTTC
TRBJ1-2 | . | . | TRBV28 | CASSLSQGLKYGYTF | TGTGCCAGCAGTTTATCGCAGGGGCTAAAGTATGGCTACACCTTC
TRBJ2-5 | TRBD1 | . | TRBV6-6 | CASSPHHGTGKETQYF | TGTGCCAGCAGCCCGCACCACGGGACAGGGAAAGAGACCCAGTACTTC
TRBJ2-5 | . | . | TRBV19 | CASSIGGLLRETQYF | TGTGCCAGTAGTATTGGGGGGCTCCTTCGGGAGACCCAGTACTTC
TRBJ1-5 | TRBD1 | . | TRBV9 | CASSVGQGADQPQHF | TGTGCCAGCAGCGTAGGTCAGGGGGCAGATCAGCCCCAGCATTTT
TRBJ1-1 | . | . | TRBV28 | CASSFIDGENTEAFF | TGTGCCAGCAGTTTTATTGACGGGGAGAACACTGAAGCTTTCTTT
TRBJ1-1 | . | few | TRBV29-1 | CSVKRETQGLNTEAFF | TGCAGCGTGAAGAGAGAGACACAAGGGTTGAACACTGAAGCTTTCTTT
TRBJ1-2 | TRBD1 | . | TRBV28 | CASRPLGEGAPYGYTF | TGTGCCAGCAGACCCTTGGGGGAGGGGGCCCCCTATGGCTACACCTTC
TRBJ2-5 | TRBD2 | . | TRBV29-1 | CSVGGGVPQETQYF | TGCAGCGTTGGGGGGGGAGTTCCTCAAGAGACCCAGTACTTC
TRBJ2-2 | . | few | TRBV5-1 | CASSNGGPTGELFF | TGCGCCAGCAGCAACGGAGGGCCAACCGGGGAGCTGTTTTTT
TRBJ2-1 | . | . | TRBV5-1 | CASSLRRSVSTGEIHEQFF | TGCGCCAGCAGCTTGCGCCGTTCGGTCTCGACGGGAGAAATCCATGAGCAGTTCTTC
TRBJ2-1 | . | . | TRBV28 | CASSPRPGEQFF | TGTGCCAGCAGTCCACGGCCAGGTGAGCAGTTCTTC
TRBJ2-2 | . | . | TRBV30 | CAWSSLQGLTGELFF | TGTGCCTGGAGTTCCTTGCAGGGGTTGACCGGGGAGCTGTTTTTT
TRBJ2-1 | . | once | TRBV5-1 | CASSPRHNEQFF | TGCGCCAGCAGCCCCAGACACAACGAGCAGTTCTTC
TRBJ1-2 | . | . | TRBV6-5 | CASGPTGVNYGYTF | TGTGCCAGCGGTCCCACCGGGGTTAACTATGGCTACACCTTC
TRBJ1-1 | . | . | TRBV15 | CATSRDRDGGVAFF | TGTGCCACCAGCAGAGACCGGGACGGAGGAGTAGCTTTCTTT
TRBJ1-1 | . | . | TRBV2 | CASSAFRDTEAFF | TGTGCCAGCAGCGCTTTTAGGGACACTGAAGCTTTCTTT
TRBJ1-3 | . | . | TRBV15 | CATTGSDLSGNTIYF | TGTGCCACCACCGGGTCCGACTTATCTGGAAACACCATATATTTT
TRBJ2-3 | . | . | TRBV29-1 | CSVPGTLGDTDTQYF | TGCAGCGTCCCCGGGACATTAGGAGATACAGATACGCAGTATTTT
TRBJ2-1 | TRBD1 | once | TRBV7-8 | CASSQYGTGDNEQFF | TGTGCCAGCAGCCAATACGGGACAGGGGACAATGAGCAGTTCTTC
TRBJ1-5 | . | . | TRBV11-2 | CASSLDRGQPQHF | TGTGCCAGCAGCTTAGATCGAGGTCAGCCCCAGCATTTT
TRBJ2-7 | TRBD2 | . | TRBV18 | CASSPPSGGAYEQYF | TGTGCCAGCTCACCACCTTCGGGAGGGGCCTACGAGCAGTACTTC
TRBJ2-5 | TRBD2 | . | TRBV28 | CASSKRERWETQYF | TGTGCCAGCAGCAAGCGGGAGAGGTGGGAGACCCAGTACTTC
TRBJ2-1 | TRBD2 | . | TRBV6-6 | CASSLNLAGGKNEQFF | TGTGCCAGCAGCCTAAACCTAGCGGGAGGTAAAAATGAGCAGTTCTTC
TRBJ1-4 | TRBD1 | . | TRBV2 | CAGSKTGGSEKLFF | TGTGCCGGCAGTAAGACAGGGGGTAGTGAAAAACTGTTTTTT
TRBJ2-7 | TRBD1 | . | TRBV29-1 | CSVSRSTGAEQYF | TGCAGCGTTTCCCGAAGTACAGGGGCCGAGCAGTACTTC
TRBJ2-1 | . | . | TRBV27 | CASSPEVGRKREQFF | TGTGCCAGCAGCCCTGAGGTGGGGCGGAAGAGGGAGCAGTTCTTC
TRBJ1-2 | . | once | TRBV30 | CAWSVNRIYGYTF | TGTGCCTGGAGTGTAAACAGGATATATGGCTACACCTTC
TRBJ1-6 | . | . | TRBV6-5 | CASSYSVGQSNSPLHF | TGTGCCAGCAGTTACTCGGTCGGACAGTCGAATTCACCCCTCCACTTT
TRBJ2-7 | . | . | TRBV18 | CASSPPLAQGTYEQYF | TGTGCCAGCTCACCACCGCTTGCCCAGGGGACCTACGAGCAGTACTTC
TRBJ1-3 | . | . | TRBV5-1 | CASRPGAGGTGNTIYF | TGCGCCAGCCGGCCCGGAGCGGGGGGGACTGGAAACACCATATATTTT
TRBJ2-5 | . | once | TRBV7-8 | CASSFVGGGAQYF | TGTGCCAGCAGCTTCGTAGGGGGTGGGGCCCAGTACTTC
TRBJ2-3 | . | . | TRBV28 | CASSFLRRGDTQYF | TGTGCCAGCAGTTTTCTTCGACGAGGAGATACGCAGTATTTT
TRBJ2-7 | . | . | TRBV2 | CASRPGTYEQYF | TGTGCCAGCAGGCCGGGGACCTACGAGCAGTACTTC
TRBJ1-5 | TRBD1 | . | TRBV10-3 | CAIRGQGDNQPQHF | TGTGCCATCAGGGGACAGGGTGACAATCAGCCCCAGCATTTT
TRBJ2-7 | TRBD1 | . | TRBV25-1 | CASSEKGQRTYEQYF | TGTGCCAGCAGTGAGAAGGGACAGCGAACCTACGAGCAGTACTTC
TRBJ2-3 | . | . | TRBV9 | CASSQEGFTQYF | TGTGCCAGCAGCCAAGAGGGATTTACGCAGTATTTT
TRBJ2-2 | . | . | TRBV9 | CASSVALGDAGPGELFF | TGTGCCAGCAGCGTAGCTCTGGGGGACGCCGGGCCCGGGGAGCTGTTTTTT
TRBJ2-1 | . | . | TRBV29-1 | CSVLKWAEQFF | TGCAGCGTATTGAAGTGGGCGGAGCAGTTCTTC
TRBJ2-1 | TRBD1 | once | TRBV5-1 | CASSSGTERYNEQFF | TGCGCCAGCAGCTCCGGGACAGAACGCTACAATGAGCAGTTCTTC
TRBJ2-2 | . | once | TRBV25-1 | CASSELIVGGELFF | TGTGCCAGCAGTGAATTAATAGTGGGCGGGGAGCTGTTTTTT
TRBJ2-7 | . | . | TRBV7-2 | CASSFKVEQYF | TGTGCCAGCAGCTTTAAGGTCGAGCAGTACTTC